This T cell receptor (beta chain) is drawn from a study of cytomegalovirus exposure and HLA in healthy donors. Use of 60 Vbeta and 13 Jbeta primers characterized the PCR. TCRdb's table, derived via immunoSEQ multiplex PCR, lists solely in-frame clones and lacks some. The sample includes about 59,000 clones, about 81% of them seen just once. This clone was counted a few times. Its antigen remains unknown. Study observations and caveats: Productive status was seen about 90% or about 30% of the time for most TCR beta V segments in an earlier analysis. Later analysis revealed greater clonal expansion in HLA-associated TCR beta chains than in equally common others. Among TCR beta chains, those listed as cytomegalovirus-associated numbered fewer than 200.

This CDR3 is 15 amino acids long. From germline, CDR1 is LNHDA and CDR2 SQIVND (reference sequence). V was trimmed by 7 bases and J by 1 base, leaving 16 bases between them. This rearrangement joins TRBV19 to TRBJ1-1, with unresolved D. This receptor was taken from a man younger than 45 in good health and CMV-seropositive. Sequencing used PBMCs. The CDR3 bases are TGTGCCAGTAATCATCCCCCGCGGCCGAACACTGAAGCTTTCTTT. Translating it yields CASNHPPRPNTEAFF. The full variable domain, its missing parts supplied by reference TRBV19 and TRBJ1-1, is DGGITQSPKYLFRKEGQNVTLSCEQNLNHDAMYWYRQDPGQGLRLIYYSQIVNDFQKGDIAEGYSVSREKKESFPLTVTSAQKNPTAFYLCASNHPPRPNTEAFFGQGTRLTVV.